Included here is one T cell receptor (beta chain) sequence, with context. Under the authors' procedure: From reference gene primer amplification, estimates of nucleated cell counts were derived. Method: immunoSEQ multiplex PCR; TCRdb's copy keeps in-frame clones and lacks some. V and J calls and clone size are those listed in that table; D and trimming were worked out from the DNA. The sample lists around 700,000 clones, 80% to 90% occurring once. This specimen belongs to a study of blood T cell repertoires in COVID-19. About the study: Sites across the United States, Italy and Spain contributed samples from acute and convalescent COVID-19. The analysed material was cDNA or gDNA that came from T cells, B-cell-depleted T cells, or PBMCs.

Germline V gene lookup returns CDR1 LNHDA and CDR2 SQIVND (reference sequence). The ends were cut back, 5 bases at V and 2 bases at J, with 16 bases in the middle. This CDR3 contains 15 residues. Sequenced material: peripheral blood. J is TRBJ2-7 and V is TRBV19; tentatively, D is TRBD1 (5 bases). The clonotype was recovered from a woman aged 18-35 years with acute or convalescent COVID-19. The CDR3 loop reads CASSGREGRPYEQYF. CDR3 in DNA: TGTGCCAGTAGTGGCAGGGAAGGGCGGCCCTACGAGCAGTACTTC.